Listed below are T cell receptor beta chains from one sample, sequenced in a study of T-cell memory formation after mild COVID-19. TCRdb reanalysed the 5' RACE reads using MiXCR and keeps one entry per CDR3 protein. The table lists 350,000 to 500,000 distinct CDR3 sequences, less than 25% of them singletons. Sequencing input: PBMCs or a T cell subset sorted from them (not recorded which). These receptors were collected from an adult woman who had mild COVID-19 (a few samples of this study predate the infection). Cell type and time point are not known. Each CDR3 is given with its conserved first and last residue. A D gene is named only where the DNA matches it firmly. Only part of the rows carry a size: once, few, many, or a class if the clone is expanded.

few	TRBV5-4	NA	TRBJ2-2	TGTGCCAGCAGCTCCCAGGGGAACACCGGGGAGCTGTTTTTT	CASSSQGNTGELFF
NA	TRBV6-6	TRBD2	TRBJ2-1	TGTGCCAGCAGTTACCTAGGACTAGCGGGGAGGGGCAATGAGCAGTTCTTC	CASSYLGLAGRGNEQFF
NA	TRBV4-2	TRBD2	TRBJ2-2	TGTGCCAGCAGCCCGGGACTAGCGGCCGGAACCGGGGAGCTGTTTTTT	CASSPGLAAGTGELFF
NA	TRBV11-3	NA	TRBJ2-3	TGTGCCAGCAGCTTAGAAGGTCTGTGGGGGAAGGCTTCGGATACGCAGTATTTT	CASSLEGLWGKASDTQYF
few	TRBV9	NA	TRBJ2-7	TGTGCCAGCAGTGCTACGCGAAGAGTTGAAGGATACGAGCAGTACTTC	CASSATRRVEGYEQYF
NA	TRBV11-2	NA	TRBJ2-6	TGTGCCAGCAGCTCTCTCAAGTACTCTGGGGCCAACGTCCTGACTTTC	CASSSLKYSGANVLTF
many	TRBV4-2	TRBD2	TRBJ2-2	TGTGCCAGCAGCCGAGGGACTAGCTGGGCCGGGGAGCTGTTTTTT	CASSRGTSWAGELFF
NA	TRBV29-1	TRBD1	TRBJ2-7	TGCAGCGTTGAAGGGACAGGGCGCGAGCAGTACTTC	CSVEGTGREQYF
NA	TRBV20-1	TRBD2	TRBJ2-3	TGCAGTGCTAGCCGAGCGGGAGTCGCAGATACGCAGTATTTT	CSASRAGVADTQYF
NA	TRBV14	NA	TRBJ1-4	TGTGCCAGCAGCTCGGTAGGAGAAAAACTGATTTTT	CASSSVGEKLIF
NA	TRBV6-6	NA	TRBJ2-7	TGTGCCAGCAGCCCCTTGAGGATGGGGGGCGAGCAGTACTTC	CASSPLRMGGEQYF
many	TRBV7-7	TRBD2	TRBJ2-7	TGTGCTAGCAGCTTCGGACTAGAGGACGAGCAGTACTTC	CASSFGLEDEQYF
NA	TRBV7-3	TRBD2	TRBJ2-5	TGTGCCAGCAGCCTCCCCCTAGCGGGAGAGACCCAGTACTTC	CASSLPLAGETQYF
NA	TRBV6-6	NA	TRBJ2-3	TGTGCCAGCAGTTACGGGCTTAGCACAGATACGCAGTATTTT	CASSYGLSTDTQYF
NA	TRBV12-3/TRBV12-4	NA	TRBJ1-4	TGTGCCAGCAGTTTCGTTAGGGGGAGAACTTCCCATGAAAAACTGTTTTTT	CASSFVRGRTSHEKLFF
NA	TRBV25-1	TRBD1	TRBJ1-6	TGTGCCACCTCGAAAGGGACAGGGAGTGGATCACCCCTCCACTTT	CATSKGTGSGSPLHF
few	TRBV12-3/TRBV12-4	TRBD2	TRBJ2-2	TGTGCCAGCAGTGCACGACTAAGGAGACTAGCGGGGGGTCCTGGGGGGGCCGGGGAGCTGTTTTTT	CASSARLRRLAGGPGGAGELFF
many	TRBV7-2	TRBD2	TRBJ2-7	TGTGCCAGCAGCTTGTCTAGCGGGAGGATGCCCTACGAGCAGTACTTC	CASSLSSGRMPYEQYF
NA	TRBV20-1	TRBD2	TRBJ2-3	TGCAGTGCTAGACCCTATGGACTAGCGGGACACACAGATACGCAGTATTTT	CSARPYGLAGHTDTQYF
NA	TRBV15	NA	TRBJ2-3	TGTGCCACCAGCAGGGAACGGTCAACAGATACGCAGTATTTT	CATSRERSTDTQYF
many	TRBV7-6	NA	TRBJ2-3	TGTGCCAGCAGCTCCTCAGATACGCAGTATTTT	CASSSSDTQYF
few	TRBV5-1	TRBD1	TRBJ2-3	TGCGCCAGCAGCTTGGATGGGACAGGGAGTACGCAGTATTTT	CASSLDGTGSTQYF
NA	TRBV7-9	NA	TRBJ1-4	TGTGCCAGCAGCTACGGACCCGAGGAAAAACTGTTTTTT	CASSYGPEEKLFF
few	TRBV3-1	TRBD2	TRBJ2-7	TGTGCCAGCAGCCAAGATAGGAGAAGCGGGGGGGCTTGGTCTCCCGAGCAGTACTTC	CASSQDRRSGGAWSPEQYF
few	TRBV12-3/TRBV12-4	TRBD2	TRBJ2-7	TGTGCCAGCAGTCCCATAGCGGGTTCCTACGAGCAGTACTTC	CASSPIAGSYEQYF
once	TRBV6-6	TRBD2	TRBJ2-5	TGTGCCAGCAGCCCCGGGACTAGCCTAGAGACCCAGTACTTC	CASSPGTSLETQYF
few	TRBV20-1	TRBD1	TRBJ2-5	TGCAGTGCCAAACTCGGGACAGGGGATCAAGAGACCCAGTACTTC	CSAKLGTGDQETQYF
NA	TRBV10-3	NA	TRBJ2-7	TGTGCCATCAGGGAGGGAAACCCCTACGAGCAGTACTTC	CAIREGNPYEQYF
NA	TRBV2	TRBD1	TRBJ2-1	TGTGCCAGCAGGAGAGACAGGGGGCCGGGTGAGCAGTTCTTC	CASRRDRGPGEQFF
NA	TRBV3-1	NA	TRBJ2-7	TGTGCCAGCAGCCACTCTAGCCAGGGGTCAGGAGAGCAGTACTTC	CASSHSSQGSGEQYF
NA	TRBV7-3	NA	TRBJ1-1	NA	CASSLYFGDEAFF
NA	TRBV11-1	NA	TRBJ1-4	TGTGCCAGCACGCTCGGGATAGATGCAACTAATGAAAAACTGTTTTTT	CASTLGIDATNEKLFF
NA	TRBV10-3	TRBD1	TRBJ2-5	TGTGCCATCAGTGAGGAACAGGGGGAGACCCAGTACTTC	CAISEEQGETQYF
NA	TRBV6-2/TRBV6-3	NA	TRBJ2-7	TGTGCCAGCAGTTTCCCTAATTCAATGGCCTCCGAGCAGTACTTC	CASSFPNSMASEQYF
few	TRBV24-1	NA	TRBJ2-5	TGTGCCACCAGTGAAAGTGGTGGCGGAGGCTGGGAGACCCAGTACTTC	CATSESGGGGWETQYF
few	TRBV10-3	NA	TRBJ1-2	TGTGCCATCAGTGAACCGGGGCAGGATGGCGGCTACACCTTC	CAISEPGQDGGYTF
NA	TRBV25-1	NA	TRBJ2-7	TGTGCCAGCAGCCTCAAGGAGGGGCGGACCTACGAGCAGTACTTC	CASSLKEGRTYEQYF
few	TRBV12-3/TRBV12-4	NA	TRBJ1-1	TGTGCCAGCAGTTTCACCGGTAACACTGAAGCTTTCTTT	CASSFTGNTEAFF
few	TRBV20-1	NA	TRBJ2-7	TGCAGTGCTAGCCAGGTCGCAGATACCTACGAGCAGTACTTC	CSASQVADTYEQYF
few	TRBV28	TRBD1	TRBJ1-2	TGTGCCAGCAGTACATTGACAGGGGCTGGCTACACCTTC	CASSTLTGAGYTF
NA	TRBV14	NA	TRBJ1-2	TGTGCCAGCAGCCCGACTCGAGGCGGCCGGGCCAACTACACCTTC	CASSPTRGGRANYTF
few	TRBV11-1	NA	TRBJ2-1	TGTGCCAGCAGCTTAGTCCTTGGGACCAACAATGAGCAGTTCTTC	CASSLVLGTNNEQFF
NA	TRBV30	NA	TRBJ2-1	TGTGCCTGGGGGACGGGGGATTATGAGCAGTTCTTC	CAWGTGDYEQFF
NA	TRBV27	NA	TRBJ2-7	TGTGCCAGCAGTCCCGGGTCGGGGTCCTCCTACGAGCAGTACTTC	CASSPGSGSSYEQYF
few	TRBV5-1	NA	TRBJ2-3	TGCGCCAGCAGGGTTGGACAGCCCACAGATACGCAGTATTTT	CASRVGQPTDTQYF
NA	TRBV6-5	NA	TRBJ2-2	TGTGCCAGCAGCCATCAGGGGGGGGCGGTCGCCGGGGAGCTGTTTTTT	CASSHQGGAVAGELFF
NA	TRBV11-2	NA	TRBJ1-2	TGTGCCAGCAGCTTAAGGACCAGCGGCTACACCTTC	CASSLRTSGYTF
NA	TRBV4-2	NA	TRBJ2-7	TGTGCCAGCAGCCAAGAACTTGACACCGGTAAAAGCTCCTACGAGCAGTACTTC	CASSQELDTGKSSYEQYF
NA	TRBV24-1	NA	TRBJ1-2	TGTGCCACCAGTGACACCCGGACCCCTCAGCATGGCTACACCTTC	CATSDTRTPQHGYTF
NA	TRBV29-1	TRBD2	TRBJ2-3	TGCAGCGTTCCGACTAGCGGAACCACAGATACGCAGTATTTT	CSVPTSGTTDTQYF
NA	TRBV5-1	TRBD1	TRBJ1-5	TGCGCCAGCAGCTTGGGGGACAGGGAATATAGCAATCAGCCCCAGCATTTT	CASSLGDREYSNQPQHF
few	TRBV7-9	TRBD2	TRBJ2-1	TGTGCCAGCAGCTTGGCGGGAGGGCCAGGTAATGAGCAGTTCTTC	CASSLAGGPGNEQFF
few	TRBV12-3/TRBV12-4	NA	TRBJ2-7	TGTGCCAGCACCCCCGGGGGCCGGTACGAGCAGTACTTC	CASTPGGRYEQYF